This T cell receptor beta chain was found in a study of T-cell reconstitution after alpha-beta-depleted transplantation in children. Notes on this clonotype: What it binds is not known.

Findings and limits, study-wide: Recipient T cells and thymic progenitors that survived were the source of the high TCRbeta diversity seen at day 60 in some patients. Expanded graft clones numbering several hundred reportedly gave rise to alpha-beta T cells about two months after transplant. Among T cells one year after transplant, newly produced cells accounted for most counts and diversity.

The ends were cut back, 6 bases at V and 5 bases at J, with 22 bases in the middle. CDR3 length equals 16 residues. Using unique molecular identifiers, the investigators prepared the TCRbeta library. TCRdb reanalysed the PCR reads using MiXCR and keeps one entry per CDR3 protein. The sample shows around 960,000 distinct CDR3 sequences, roughly 29% of them seen only once. The sequencing here drew on PBMCs, mostly from graft donor cells, taken 360 days after TCRalphabeta/CD19-depleted stem cell transplant. This rearrangement joins TRBV12-3 or TRBV12-4 to TRBJ2-5; perhaps TRBD1 as D (6 bases). This sequence originates from a boy younger than two who had a stem cell transplant for SCID, so the T cells may come from the graft donor. CDR3 DNA: TGTGCCAGCAGGGAACGGGGACACCCCGGGCGGGAGACCCAGTACTTC. It specifies CASRERGHPGRETQYF.